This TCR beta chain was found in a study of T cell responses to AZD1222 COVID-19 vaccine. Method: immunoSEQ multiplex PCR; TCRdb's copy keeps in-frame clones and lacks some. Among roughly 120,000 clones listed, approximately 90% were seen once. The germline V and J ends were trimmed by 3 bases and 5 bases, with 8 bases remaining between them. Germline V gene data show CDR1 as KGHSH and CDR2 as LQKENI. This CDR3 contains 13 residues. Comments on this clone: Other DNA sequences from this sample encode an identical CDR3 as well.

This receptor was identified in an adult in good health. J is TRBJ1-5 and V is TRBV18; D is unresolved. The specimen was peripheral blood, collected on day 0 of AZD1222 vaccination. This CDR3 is CASSPGRDQPQHF. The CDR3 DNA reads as TGTGCCAGCTCACCCGGTAGGGATCAGCCCCAGCATTTT.